This is a list of T cell receptor beta chains from one sample in a study of OX40 agonist ivuxolimab in advanced cancers. Method: immunoSEQ multiplex PCR; TCRdb's copy keeps in-frame clones and lacks some. The sample includes under 50,000 clones, around 86% of them seen just once. Specimen: CD4+ or CD8+ T cells sorted from blood, collected in a trial of the OX40 agonist ivuxolimab. The receptors originated from an adult with an advanced solid tumor such as melanoma, head and neck, liver or kidney cancer. Each CDR3 is given with its conserved first and last residue. The D gene is left open where the match is weak. Clone size, where shown, is once, few, many, or a class for clones that have expanded.

CDR3 DNA | CDR3 protein | V gene | CDR3 length | D gene | clone size | J gene
TGTGCCAGCAGCCCGGTGCGGGGGGGGAACACCGGGGAGCTGTTTTTT | CASSPVRGGNTGELFF | TRBV7-2 | 16 | TRBD2 | - | TRBJ2-2
TGCGCCAGCATCTCGGGGGGAATGTTATACAATGAGCAGTTCTTC | CASISGGMLYNEQFF | TRBV5-1 | 15 | TRBD2 | - | TRBJ2-1
TGCAGTGCTAGAGAACTCAATGAGCAGTTCTTC | CSARELNEQFF | TRBV20-1 | 11 | - | - | TRBJ2-1
TGTGCCAGCAGTTACTCGCTAGCGGGGGGGAACTACGAGCAGTACTTC | CASSYSLAGGNYEQYF | TRBV6-5 | 16 | TRBD2 | - | TRBJ2-7
TGCGCCAGCAGCCCCTTAAACAGGGGTACCAAAAACATTCAGTACTTC | CASSPLNRGTKNIQYF | TRBV4-1 | 16 | TRBD1 | - | TRBJ2-4
TGTGCCAGCAGGTTGGGGGACAGGGGTTATGGCTACACCTTC | CASRLGDRGYGYTF | TRBV6-5 | 14 | TRBD1 | - | TRBJ1-2
TGCGCCAGCAGCGAGAGAACAGGGGGATGGACTGAAGCTTTCTTT | CASSERTGGWTEAFF | TRBV5-1 | 15 | TRBD1 | once | TRBJ1-1
TGTGCCAGCAGCTTAGACATCTCCTACGAGCAGTACTTC | CASSLDISYEQYF | TRBV7-9 | 13 | - | - | TRBJ2-7
TGCAGTGCCGAGTCAGCCTACGAGCAGTACTTC | CSAESAYEQYF | TRBV20-1 | 11 | - | few | TRBJ2-7
TGCGCCAGCAGCTGGGTAGGACTAGCGGGAGTCCATGAGCAGTTCTTC | CASSWVGLAGVHEQFF | TRBV5-1 | 16 | TRBD2 | - | TRBJ2-1
TGTGCCAGCAGGGTGGCTCCGGAGCGCGAGCAGTACTTC | CASRVAPEREQYF | TRBV2 | 13 | - | - | TRBJ2-7
TGTGCTAGCAGCTTAGGAAGCAGCTCTGGAAACACCATATATTTT | CASSLGSSSGNTIYF | TRBV7-7 | 15 | - | - | TRBJ1-3
TGTGCCAGCAGCTTTAGCGCGGGGGGGGATACGCAGTATTTT | CASSFSAGGDTQYF | TRBV7-8 | 14 | TRBD2 | - | TRBJ2-3
TGTGCCAGTAGCCAACAGGTTTGGAACACTGAAGCTTTCTTT | CASSQQVWNTEAFF | TRBV19 | 14 | - | - | TRBJ1-1
TGCGCCAGCAGCCAAGACGACGGGAACTATGGCTACACCTTC | CASSQDDGNYGYTF | TRBV4-1 | 14 | - | - | TRBJ1-2
TGTGCCAGCAGTTTAGGCTCAGGGTCTAACTATGGCTACACCTTC | CASSLGSGSNYGYTF | TRBV27 | 15 | - | - | TRBJ1-2
TGCGCCAGCAGAGCGAAGATGACCGGGGAGCTGTTTTTT | CASRAKMTGELFF | TRBV10-1 | 13 | - | - | TRBJ2-2
TGTGCCAGCAGTGAAAACAGGGGCGCTTTCTTT | CASSENRGAFF | TRBV28 | 11 | TRBD1 | - | TRBJ1-1
TGTGCCAGCAGCAGGCGAGGGGTGATGAACACTGAAGCTTTCTTT | CASSRRGVMNTEAFF | TRBV5-5 | 15 | - | - | TRBJ1-1
TGTGCCAGCAGTGAAGTAGGGGGGGGAGCTTTCTTT | CASSEVGGGAFF | TRBV6-1 | 12 | - | - | TRBJ1-1
TGTGCCAGCAGCTCTAGTCTCCCAGATACGCAGTATTTT | CASSSSLPDTQYF | TRBV13 | 13 | - | - | TRBJ2-3
TGTGCCAGCAGTAAATTGCCACAAGAGACCCAGTACTTC | CASSKLPQETQYF | TRBV6-6 | 13 | - | - | TRBJ2-5
TGTGCCAGCACAGGGCTCAACACCGGGGAGCTGTTTTTT | CASTGLNTGELFF | TRBV6-1 | 13 | - | - | TRBJ2-2
TGTGCCAGCAGCCGAGCCCTAGACACCGGGGAGCTGTTTTTT | CASSRALDTGELFF | TRBV11-2 | 14 | - | - | TRBJ2-2
TGTGCCAGCAGGGCGACAGGGGGAAACGTCTATGGCTACACCTTC | CASRATGGNVYGYTF | TRBV25-1 | 15 | TRBD1 | - | TRBJ1-2
TGTGCCAGCAGGATTGGGGCAGGCGAAAAGACCCAGTACTTC | CASRIGAGEKTQYF | TRBV28 | 14 | - | - | TRBJ2-5
TGCGCCAGCAGCCCGGGGGGGACAGGGACGTTCACTGAAGCTTTCTTT | CASSPGGTGTFTEAFF | TRBV5-1 | 16 | TRBD1 | - | TRBJ1-1
TGTGCCAGCAGTGAAATCCCTTTCACTGAAGCTTTCTTT | CASSEIPFTEAFF | TRBV2 | 13 | - | - | TRBJ1-1
TGTGCCAGCAGCCAATCCCGGACTAGCGGGGTGAGTATGGAGACCCAGTACTTC | CASSQSRTSGVSMETQYF | TRBV14 | 18 | TRBD2 | - | TRBJ2-5
TGTGCCAGCAGTCCAGGGATAGGGGCCAAAAACATTCAGTACTTC | CASSPGIGAKNIQYF | TRBV6-5 | 15 | - | once | TRBJ2-4
TGCTCTCCGGGACAGGGGATGCTGTGGAGGTCCTATAATTCACCCCTCCACTTT | CSPGQGMLWRSYNSPLHF | TRBV25-1 | 18 | TRBD1 | - | TRBJ1-6
TGCGCCAGCAGTGAGTCGACAGGGAAAAACTATGGCTACACCTTC | CASSESTGKNYGYTF | TRBV10-2 | 15 | TRBD1 | - | TRBJ1-2
TGTGCCAGCAGCACGATAAAGGGGGCGGTTAAGAATACCGGGGAGCTGTTTTTT | CASSTIKGAVKNTGELFF | TRBV11-2 | 18 | TRBD1 | - | TRBJ2-2
TGTGCTAGCAGCCGGGACTCTCTCGATACGCAGTATTTT | CASSRDSLDTQYF | TRBV7-7 | 13 | - | once | TRBJ2-3
TGTGCCAGCAGGTATTCTAGCACTGAAGCTTTCTTT | CASRYSSTEAFF | TRBV7-2 | 12 | - | - | TRBJ1-1
TGTGCCAGCAGCCCCCAGGGCTCCTCCTCTGGAAACACCATATATTTT | CASSPQGSSSGNTIYF | TRBV7-2 | 16 | - | - | TRBJ1-3
TGTGCCAGCAGGGGACTAGCGGGGGGGAAGGGATACGAGCAGTACTTC | CASRGLAGGKGYEQYF | TRBV25-1 | 16 | TRBD2 | once | TRBJ2-7
TGTGCCAGCAGCCCCCGACGCTCAGTTAATGAAAAACTGTTTTTT | CASSPRRSVNEKLFF | TRBV2 | 15 | - | - | TRBJ1-4
TGTGCCTTAACAAGGGACAGCAGATACGAGCAGTACTTC | CALTRDSRYEQYF | TRBV6-1 | 13 | TRBD1 | - | TRBJ2-7
TGTGCTAGCAGAGTCGACCTTCTTAATCAGCCCCAGCATTTT | CASRVDLLNQPQHF | TRBV28 | 14 | - | - | TRBJ1-5
TGCGCCAGCAGCTTGGACGGACATGAGCAGTTCTTC | CASSLDGHEQFF | TRBV5-1 | 12 | - | - | TRBJ2-1
TGCGCCAGCAGCCGGGACATTCGATGGGGCTACACCTTC | CASSRDIRWGYTF | TRBV5-1 | 13 | - | - | TRBJ1-2